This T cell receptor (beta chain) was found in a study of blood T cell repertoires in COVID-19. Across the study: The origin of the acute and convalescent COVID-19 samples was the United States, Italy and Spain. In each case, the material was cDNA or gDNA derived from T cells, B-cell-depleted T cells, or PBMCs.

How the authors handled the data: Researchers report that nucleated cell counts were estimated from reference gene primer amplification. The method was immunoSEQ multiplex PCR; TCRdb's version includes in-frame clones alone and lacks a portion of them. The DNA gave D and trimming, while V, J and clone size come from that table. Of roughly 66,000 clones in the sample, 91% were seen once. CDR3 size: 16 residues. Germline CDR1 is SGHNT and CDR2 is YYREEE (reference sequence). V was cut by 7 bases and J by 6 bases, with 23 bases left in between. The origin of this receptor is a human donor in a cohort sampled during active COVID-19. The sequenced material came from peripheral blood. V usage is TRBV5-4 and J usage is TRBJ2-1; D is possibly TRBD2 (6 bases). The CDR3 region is CASGGVGAVLSNEQFF. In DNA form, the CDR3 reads TGTGCCAGCGGAGGGGTTGGGGCAGTCCTCTCCAATGAGCAGTTCTTC.